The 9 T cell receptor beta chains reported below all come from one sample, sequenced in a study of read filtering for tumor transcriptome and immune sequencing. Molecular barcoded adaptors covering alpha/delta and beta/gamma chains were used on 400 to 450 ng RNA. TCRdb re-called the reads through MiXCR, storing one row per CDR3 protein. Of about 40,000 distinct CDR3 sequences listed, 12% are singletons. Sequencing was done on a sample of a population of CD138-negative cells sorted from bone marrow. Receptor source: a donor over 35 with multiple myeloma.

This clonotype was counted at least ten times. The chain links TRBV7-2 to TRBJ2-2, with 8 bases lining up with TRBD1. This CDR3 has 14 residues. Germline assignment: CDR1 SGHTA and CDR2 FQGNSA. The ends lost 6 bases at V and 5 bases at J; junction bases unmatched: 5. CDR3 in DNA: TGTGCCAGCAGTCAGGGGGCAATTACCGGGGAGCTGTTTTTT. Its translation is CASSQGAITGELFF. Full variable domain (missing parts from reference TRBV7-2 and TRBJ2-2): GAGVSQSPSNKVTEKGKDVELRCDPISGHTALYWYRQSLGQGLEFLIYFQGNSAPDKSGLPSDRFSAERTGGSVSTLTIQRTQQEDSAVYLCASSQGAITGELFFGEGSRLTVL.

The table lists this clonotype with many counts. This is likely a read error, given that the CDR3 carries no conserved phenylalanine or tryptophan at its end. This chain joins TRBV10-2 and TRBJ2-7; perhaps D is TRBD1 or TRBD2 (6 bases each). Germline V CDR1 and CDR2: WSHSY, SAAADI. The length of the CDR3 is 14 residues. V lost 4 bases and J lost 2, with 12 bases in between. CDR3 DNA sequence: TGCGCCAGCAGTGGGCTGGGGGGCCCCTACGAGCAGTACCTC. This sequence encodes CASSGLGGPYEQYL.

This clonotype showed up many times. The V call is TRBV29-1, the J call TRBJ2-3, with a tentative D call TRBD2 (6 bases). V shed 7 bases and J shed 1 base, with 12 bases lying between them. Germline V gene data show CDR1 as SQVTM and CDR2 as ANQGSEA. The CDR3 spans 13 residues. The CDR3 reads CSGMGGGTDTQYF. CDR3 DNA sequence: TGCAGCGGGATGGGCGGGGGCACAGATACGCAGTATTTT.

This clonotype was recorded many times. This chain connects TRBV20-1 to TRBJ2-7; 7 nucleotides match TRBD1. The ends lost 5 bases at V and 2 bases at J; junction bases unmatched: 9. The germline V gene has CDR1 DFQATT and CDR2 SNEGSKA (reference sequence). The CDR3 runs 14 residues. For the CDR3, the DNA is TGCAGTGCTCCGCCTCGACAGGGAGCCTACGAGCAGTACTTC. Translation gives CSAPPRQGAYEQYF.

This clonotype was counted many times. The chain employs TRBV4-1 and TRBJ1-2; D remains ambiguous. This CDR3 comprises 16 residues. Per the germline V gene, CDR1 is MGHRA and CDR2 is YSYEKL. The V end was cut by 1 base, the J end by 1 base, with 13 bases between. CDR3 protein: CASSQAGQDVNYGYTF. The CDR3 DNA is TGCGCCAGCAGCCAAGCGGGTCAGGACGTTAACTATGGCTACACCTTC.

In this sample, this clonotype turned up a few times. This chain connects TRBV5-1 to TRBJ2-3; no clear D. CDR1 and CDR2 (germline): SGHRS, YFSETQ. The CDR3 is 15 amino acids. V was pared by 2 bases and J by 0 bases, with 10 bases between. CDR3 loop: CASSLDRPSTDTQYF. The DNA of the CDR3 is TGCGCCAGCAGCTTAGACCGCCCCAGCACAGATACGCAGTATTTT.

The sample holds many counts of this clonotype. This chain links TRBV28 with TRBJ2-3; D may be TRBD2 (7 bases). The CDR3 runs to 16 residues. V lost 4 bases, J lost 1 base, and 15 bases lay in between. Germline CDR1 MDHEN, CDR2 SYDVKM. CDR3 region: CASSSPAGAGTDTQYF. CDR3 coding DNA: TGTGCCAGCAGTTCCCCGGCGGGGGCGGGCACAGATACGCAGTATTTT.

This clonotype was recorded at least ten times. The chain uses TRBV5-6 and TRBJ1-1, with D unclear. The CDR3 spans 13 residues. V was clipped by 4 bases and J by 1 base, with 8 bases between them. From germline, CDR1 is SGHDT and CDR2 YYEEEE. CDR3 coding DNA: TGTGCCAGCAGCGGGCGATCGAACACTGAAGCTTTCTTT. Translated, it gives CASSGRSNTEAFF.

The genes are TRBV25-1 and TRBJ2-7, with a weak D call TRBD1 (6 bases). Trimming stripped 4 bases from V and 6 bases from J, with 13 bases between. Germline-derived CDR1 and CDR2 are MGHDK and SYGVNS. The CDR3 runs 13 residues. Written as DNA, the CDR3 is TGTGCCAGCAGTGTATCAGGGGCCGGCGAGCAGTACTTC. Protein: CASSVSGAGEQYF.